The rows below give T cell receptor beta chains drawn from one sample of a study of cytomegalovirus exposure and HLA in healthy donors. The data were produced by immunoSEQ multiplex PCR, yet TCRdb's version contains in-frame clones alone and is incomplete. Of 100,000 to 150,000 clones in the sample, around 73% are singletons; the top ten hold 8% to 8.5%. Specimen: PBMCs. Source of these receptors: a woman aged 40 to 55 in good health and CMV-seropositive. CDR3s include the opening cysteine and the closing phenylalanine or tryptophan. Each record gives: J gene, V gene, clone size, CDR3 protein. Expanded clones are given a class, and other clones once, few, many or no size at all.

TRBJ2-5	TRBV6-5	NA	CASSAHRDGTQYF
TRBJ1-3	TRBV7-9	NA	CASSPGGNTIYF
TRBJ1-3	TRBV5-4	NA	CASSSDRGNTIYF
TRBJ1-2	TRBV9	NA	CASSLRDRGYGYTF
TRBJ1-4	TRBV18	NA	CASSPAIGTANEKLFF
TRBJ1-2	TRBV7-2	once	CASSSSGDLYGYTF
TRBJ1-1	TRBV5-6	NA	CASSLEFIDTEAFF
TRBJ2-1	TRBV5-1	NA	CASSLESSGGAIGSYNEQFF
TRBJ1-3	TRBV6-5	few	CASRGALFSGNTIYF
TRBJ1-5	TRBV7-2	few	CASSLAGGNNQPQHF
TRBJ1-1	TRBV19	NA	CASRRTGGPDTEAFF
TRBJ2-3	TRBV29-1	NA	CSVASGLHTDTQYF
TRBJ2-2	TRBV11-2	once	CASSSDTGELFF
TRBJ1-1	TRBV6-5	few	CASSWTGSEAFF
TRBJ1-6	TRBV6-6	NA	CASSYSAGDNSPLHF
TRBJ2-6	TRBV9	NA	CASSVSGGAGANVLTF
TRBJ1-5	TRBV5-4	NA	CASSLKGGNQPQHF
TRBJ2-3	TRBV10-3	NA	CAITGEADTQYF
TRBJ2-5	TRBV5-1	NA	CASSLQTGRETQYF
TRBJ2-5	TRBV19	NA	CASSPFIAEGGTQYF
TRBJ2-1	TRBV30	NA	CAWGDRSNNEQFF
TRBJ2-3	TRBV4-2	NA	CASSQDWTSGGQDTQYF
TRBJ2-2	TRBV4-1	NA	CASSQEEAGGTGELFF
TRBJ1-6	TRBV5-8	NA	CASSPDGSQAYPLHF
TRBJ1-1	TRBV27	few	CASSRQGTEAFF
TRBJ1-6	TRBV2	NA	CASSPGSYNSPLHF
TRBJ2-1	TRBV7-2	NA	CASSLELASYEQFF
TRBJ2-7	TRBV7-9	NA	CASSLGDRGYEQYF
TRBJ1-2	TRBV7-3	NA	CASSPDRGYGYTF
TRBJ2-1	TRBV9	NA	CASSVDGAGINEQFF
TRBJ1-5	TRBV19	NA	CATSSRTGDNQPQHF
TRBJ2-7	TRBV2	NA	CASGPTTGTSYEQYF
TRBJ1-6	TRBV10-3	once	CAIRDSNSPLHF
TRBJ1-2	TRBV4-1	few	CASSQARTGYGYTF
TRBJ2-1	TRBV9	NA	CASSRTHNEQFF
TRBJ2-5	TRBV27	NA	CASSLGGLETQYF
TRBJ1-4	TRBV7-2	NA	CASSGGAMEKLFF
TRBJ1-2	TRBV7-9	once	CASSLPGTGARGGYTF
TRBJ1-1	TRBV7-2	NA	CASSPRQGPAEAFF
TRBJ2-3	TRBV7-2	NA	CASSFESDTQYF
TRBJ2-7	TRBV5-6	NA	CASSLVTEHYEQYF
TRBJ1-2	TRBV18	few	CASSPTAGRGDGYTF
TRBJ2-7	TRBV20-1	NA	CSAPSGYEQYF
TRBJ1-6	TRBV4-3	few	CASSQERGQGSPLHF
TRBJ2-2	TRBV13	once	CASSLGLAGAENTGELFF
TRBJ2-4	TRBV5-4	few	CASSLPTGGVGNIQYF
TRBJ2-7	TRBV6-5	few	CASSYRGSLEQYF
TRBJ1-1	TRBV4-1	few	CASSHQYITQGEEAFF
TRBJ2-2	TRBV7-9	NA	CASSFGQNTGELFF
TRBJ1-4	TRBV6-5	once	CASSHRGATNEKLFF
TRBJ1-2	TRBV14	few	CASSPPGQWNYGYTF
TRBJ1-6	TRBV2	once	CASGRQGSGLALHF
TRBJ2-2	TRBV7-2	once	CASSETSGGHTGELFF
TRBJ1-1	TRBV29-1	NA	CSVLDTEAFF
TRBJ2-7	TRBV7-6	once	CASSPGQAREQYF
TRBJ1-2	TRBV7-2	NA	CASTASRTGYGYTF
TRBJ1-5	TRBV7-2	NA	CASSLARDSQPQHF
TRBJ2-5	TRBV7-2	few	CASSLRDLAGKETQYF
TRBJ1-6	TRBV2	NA	CASSELNNSPLHF
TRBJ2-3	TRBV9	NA	CASSETSGSDTQYF